A single sample gave rise to the 26 T cell receptor beta chains below, sequenced in a study of low-dose radiotherapy and immunotherapy resistance in tumors. TRAV- and TRBV-specific primers, spanning alpha and beta chains, primed first-strand cDNA. TCRs were put through 20 to 25 PCR cycles of amplification with Phusion. A constant-region primer and the V-primer adapter served as the primer pair. Using its own MiXCR run on the reads, TCRdb lists one record per CDR3 protein. The table shows 95,000 to 100,000 distinct CDR3 sequences, with less than 25% occurring only once. The time point was: after trial treatment. The treatment denotes: LDRT plus nivolumab, ipilimumab, low-dose cyclophosphamide and aspirin (RACIN trial). This sample comprised PBMCs, obtained after low-dose radiotherapy plus immunotherapy. The receptors originated from a male donor with prostate cancer.

This clonotype was seen many times. The J gene is TRBJ2-7, the V gene TRBV7-9, with 10 nucleotides matching TRBD2. The length of the CDR3 is 16 residues. V lost 5 bases and J lost 2; bases outside the gene matches: 9. Germline loops: CDR1 SEHNR, CDR2 FQNEAQ (reference sequence). The CDR3 reads CASSPGPSGRTYEQYF. The CDR3 nucleotides read TGTGCCAGCAGCCCGGGACCTAGCGGGAGAACCTACGAGCAGTACTTC.

This clonotype has at least ten counts. The chain employs TRBV6-5 and TRBJ1-3; D remains ambiguous. The CDR3 totals 15 residues. V lost 5 bases and J 0 bases, leaving 11 bases between the germline ends. Germline V gives CDR1 MNHEY, CDR2 SVGAGI. The CDR3 DNA sequence: TGTGCCAGCAGTCTCAATAACCCCTCTGGAAACACCATATATTTT. It codes for CASSLNNPSGNTIYF.

This clonotype occurred many times. The chain is built from TRBV10-3 and TRBJ1-4, with D possibly matching TRBD1 (5 bases). In germline, CDR1 is ENHRY, CDR2 SYGVKD. Trimming pared 6 bases from V and 0 bases from J, leaving 14 bases between. The CDR3 runs 16 residues. CDR3: CAISPNTGATNEKLFF. The CDR3 bases are TGTGCCATCAGCCCAAATACAGGTGCAACTAATGAAAAACTGTTTTTT.

This clonotype was picked up many times. The V gene is TRBV12-3 or TRBV12-4, the J gene TRBJ2-5, with D possibly called TRBD1 or TRBD2 (6 bases each). V was cut by 5 bases and J by 4 bases, with 17 bases left in between. The length of the CDR3 is 15 residues. The CDR3 bases are TGTGCCAGCAGTCGCCGTGGGGGGCTCGGAGAGACCCAGTACTTC. This gives the protein CASSRRGGLGETQYF.

This clonotype was seen many times. The rearrangement links TRBV5-4 to TRBJ2-5; possibly TRBD1 or TRBD2 for D (5 bases each). V lost 4 bases to trimming and J lost 3 bases, with 19 bases between them. Germline V gene lookup returns CDR1 SGHNT and CDR2 YYREEE (reference sequence). CDR3 size: 16 residues. Here the CDR3 reads CASSLSKGREEETQYF. DNA of the CDR3: TGTGCCAGCAGCCTTTCTAAGGGACGCGAGGAAGAGACCCAGTACTTC.

This clonotype came up once. This chain uses TRBV4-2 with TRBJ2-1; 8 bases map to TRBD2. There are 15 residues in the CDR3. V was clipped by 5 bases and J by 6 bases; unmatched bases: 9. Per germline, CDR1 LGHNA and CDR2 YNFKEQ. As DNA, the CDR3 is TGTGCCAGCAGCTCAATAGGACTAGCTGGCAATGAGCAGTTCTTC. Protein sequence: CASSSIGLAGNEQFF.

A word on this clonotype: A far larger clone is one base from this, pointing to a likely read error. The chain couples TRBV7-9 to TRBJ2-7; TRBD2 matches 8 bases. Germline-derived CDR1 and CDR2 are SEHNR and FQNEAQ (reference sequence). CDR3 length: 15 residues. The V gene end was trimmed by 4 bases and the J gene end by 7 bases; junction bases not matched to a gene: 12. The CDR3 spells CASSSDGGAEDEQYF. The DNA for the CDR3 is TGTGCCAGCAGCTCGGACGGGGGGGCCGAAGATGAGCAGTACTTC. The full variable domain, rest sourced from reference TRBV7-9 and TRBJ2-7, is DTGVSQNPRHKITKRGQNVTFRCDPISEHNRLYWYRQTLGQGPEFLTYFQNEAQLEKSRLLSDRFSAERPKGSFSTLEIQRTEQGDSAMYLCASSSDGGAEDEQYFGPGTRLTVT.

This clonotype has ten or more counts. The chain recombines TRBV7-2 with TRBJ2-5, with 8 bases that match TRBD2. This CDR3 spans 13 amino acids. Per the germline V gene, CDR1 is SGHTA and CDR2 is FQGNSA. With 5 bases clipped from V and 5 bases from J, the junction kept 4 bases outside the gene matches. The CDR3 protein is CASSPGGAETQYF. The DNA for the CDR3 is TGTGCCAGCAGCCCCGGGGGGGCCGAGACCCAGTACTTC.

This clonotype was found many times. The chain employs TRBV6-6 and TRBJ2-5; D is unclear. The CDR3 has 13 amino acids. The germline gives CDR1 MNHNY, CDR2 SVGAGI (reference sequence). V shed 0 bases and J shed 1 base, with 3 bases lying between them. The CDR3: CASSYSGQETQYF. CDR3 coding DNA: TGTGCCAGCAGTTACTCGGGCCAAGAGACCCAGTACTTC.

This clonotype appeared many times. The J gene is TRBJ1-2, the V gene TRBV29-1; D not resolved. The ends were cut back, 6 bases at V and 6 bases at J, with 11 bases in the middle. The CDR3 sequence is 11 residues long. CDR1 is SQVTM, CDR2 ANQGSEA, per germline. The DNA for the CDR3 is TGCAGCGTCGGAGGCTGGGATGGCTACACCTTC. Encoded protein: CSVGGWDGYTF.

On this clonotype: This likely reflects a read error, since a far larger clone is one base away. The chain combines TRBV6-1 with TRBJ2-7; D unresolved. Germline V gene data show CDR1 as MNHNS and CDR2 as SASEGT. Trimming took off 7 bases at V and 6 bases at J, with 10 bases between the two ends. This CDR3 is built from 11 residues. The DNA for the CDR3 is TGTGCCAGCATTTCCTCATCCGAGCAGTACTTC. It is translated as CASISSSEQYF.

This clonotype was seen at least ten times. The chain links TRBV5-1 to TRBJ2-2; D perhaps matches TRBD1 (6 bases). CDR3 length equals 16 residues. CDR1 is SGHRS, CDR2 YFSETQ, per germline. V lost 0 bases, J lost 6 bases, and 15 bases lay in between. CDR3: CASSLARTASSGELFF. The DNA for the CDR3 is TGCGCCAGCAGCTTGGCCCGGACAGCGAGTTCCGGGGAGCTGTTTTTT. The complete variable domain, with remaining parts taken from reference TRBV5-1 and TRBJ2-2, reads KAGVTQTPRYLIKTRGQQVTLSCSPISGHRSVSWYQQTPGQGLQFLFEYFSETQRNKGNFPGRFSGRQFSNSRSEMNVSTLELGDSALYLCASSLARTASSGELFFGEGSRLTVL.

The chain is built from TRBV6-8 and TRBJ2-7; no reliable D call. The CDR3 has 13 amino acids. From germline, CDR1 is MNHGY and CDR2 SAAAGT. V was cut by 0 bases and J by 4 bases, with 7 bases left in between. DNA for the CDR3: TGTGCCAGCAGTTACTCGGCTTCATACGAGCAGTACTTC. Translating gives CASSYSASYEQYF.

This clonotype was counted ten times or more. J is TRBJ2-7 and V is TRBV7-9; 7 bases line up with TRBD1. The CDR3 contains 11 residues. CDR1 is SEHNR, CDR2 FQNEAQ, per germline (reference sequence). V was pared by 8 bases and J by 4 bases, with 2 bases of the junction left unmatched. The CDR3 loop reads CASQQGYEQYF. The CDR3 nucleotides read TGTGCCAGCCAACAGGGGTACGAGCAGTACTTC.

This chain uses TRBV12-3 or TRBV12-4 with TRBJ2-2, with a weak D call TRBD1 (6 bases). CDR3 length: 15 amino acids. Trimming took off 1 base at V and 1 base at J, with 7 bases between the two ends. The CDR3 nucleotides read TGTGCCAGCAGTTTAGTGGGACAGAACACCGGGGAGCTGTTTTTT. It yields the protein CASSLVGQNTGELFF.

This sequence joins TRBV5-1 and TRBJ1-4, with no clear D. Per germline, CDR1 SGHRS and CDR2 YFSETQ. This CDR3 is 13 amino acids long. V lost 5 bases to trimming and J lost 8 bases, with 13 bases between them. The chain's CDR3 is CASSRRREEKLFF. The DNA of the CDR3 is TGCGCCAGCAGTCGCCGACGGGAGGAAAAACTGTTTTTT.

This clonotype was seen more than once but under ten times. The rearrangement uses TRBV3-1 and TRBJ2-7; D gene ambiguous. The CDR3 covers 15 residues. Germline CDR1 is LGHDT and CDR2 is YNNKEL (reference sequence). Trimming took off 4 bases at V and 2 bases at J, with 15 bases between the two ends. The CDR3 DNA sequence: TGTGCCAGCAGCCCTCGTCTGGTTCAGACCTACGAGCAGTACTTC. Its translation: CASSPRLVQTYEQYF.

This clonotype was detected many times. The J gene is TRBJ2-1, the V gene TRBV7-2, with D unclear. The CDR3 sequence is 17 residues long. Trimming removed 5 bases at V and 0 bases at J, with 17 bases between. CDR1 is SGHTA and CDR2 is FQGNSA in the germline V gene. CDR3 in DNA: TGTGCCAGCAGCCCAATATGGCCGGAGAGCTCCTACAATGAGCAGTTCTTC. It yields the protein CASSPIWPESSYNEQFF.

The chain has TRBV29-1 and TRBJ1-4; TRBD1 might be the D (5 bases). CDR1 SQVTM and CDR2 ANQGSEA come from the germline V gene. The CDR3 length is 12 residues. Between the trimmed V and J ends, which lost 3 bases and 8 bases, there was a span of 10 bases. Here the CDR3 reads CSVDQGNEKLFF. As DNA, the CDR3 is TGCAGCGTTGACCAGGGAAACGAAAAACTGTTTTTT. Complete variable domain (other parts from reference TRBV29-1 and TRBJ1-4): SAVISQKPSRDICQRGTSLTIQCQVDSQVTMMFWYRQQPGQSLTLIATANQGSEATYESGFVIDKFPISRPNLTFSTLTVSNMSPEDSSIYLCSVDQGNEKLFFGSGTQLSVL.

In its sample, this clonotype was seen many times. The chain combines TRBV19 with TRBJ2-2, with D unclear. Trimming cost V 1 base and J 1 base, with 4 bases left between them. The CDR3 is 14 residues long. Germline loops: CDR1 LNHDA, CDR2 SQIVND (reference sequence). In DNA, the CDR3 is TGTGCCAGTAGTATAGGCCGGAACACCGGGGAGCTGTTTTTT. It specifies CASSIGRNTGELFF.

This clonotype has ten or more counts. The V gene is TRBV11-3, the J gene TRBJ2-5, with D unresolved. Germline assignment: CDR1 SGHNT and CDR2 YENEEA. CDR3 length: 14 residues. Trimming pared 1 base from V and 5 bases from J, leaving 11 bases between. The CDR3 sequence: CASSLGQPGETQYF. For the CDR3, the DNA is TGTGCCAGCAGCTTAGGGCAGCCTGGGGAGACCCAGTACTTC.

This clonotype was seen at least ten times. The V and J genes are TRBV6-4 and TRBJ2-7, with TRBD2 as a possible D gene (5 bases). V dropped 2 bases and J dropped 7 bases, with 24 bases sitting between them. The CDR3 is made up of 17 amino acids. Germline values: CDR1 MRHNA, CDR2 SNTAGT. CDR3 DNA: TGTGCCAGCAGTGACCTAGCTGGCCTGGGGAAGGGAAAAGAGCAGTACTTC. Protein: CASSDLAGLGKGKEQYF.

There are many counts of this clonotype. The chain uses TRBV6-2 or TRBV6-3 and TRBJ2-6; D is uncertain. The CDR3 spans 16 residues. V gave up 2 bases and J gave up 0 bases, with 8 bases separating them. Germline lookup yields CDR1 MNHEY and CDR2 SVGEGT. CDR3 protein: CASSYGSLSGANVLTF. CDR3 nucleotide sequence: TGTGCCAGCAGTTACGGCAGTCTCTCTGGGGCCAACGTCCTGACTTTC.

In this sample, this clonotype turned up many times. V gene TRBV6-1 combines with J gene TRBJ2-7; D ambiguous. The CDR3 consists of 15 residues. Germline-derived CDR1 and CDR2 are MNHNS and SASEGT. The ends were cut back, 3 bases at V and 0 bases at J, with 12 bases in the middle. The CDR3 sequence is CASSDPGGSSYEQYF. DNA of the CDR3: TGTGCCAGCAGTGACCCGGGTGGAAGCTCCTACGAGCAGTACTTC.

This clonotype was seen a few times. CDR3 nucleotides: TGTGCCAGCAGTTTACGGGGTTGGGGTAATTCACCCCTCCACTTT. This translates into CASSLRGWGNSPLHF. The V call is TRBV27, the J call TRBJ1-6; D call uncertain. Germline CDR1 MNHEY, CDR2 SMNVEV (reference sequence). This CDR3 has 15 amino acids. The ends were cut back, 2 bases at V and 6 bases at J, with 11 bases in the middle.

This clonotype has a count of ten or more. The V and J genes are TRBV12-3 or TRBV12-4 and TRBJ1-2; 7 bases are shared with TRBD1. This CDR3 has 13 residues. Trimming at V came to 4 bases and at J to 7 bases, leaving 6 bases not matched to a gene. This CDR3 is CASSSQGGSGYTF. The DNA for the CDR3 is TGTGCCAGCAGTTCGCAGGGGGGGAGTGGCTACACCTTC.